A selection of T cell receptor beta chains follows, all from one sample in a study of blood T cell repertoires in COVID-19. Only in-frame clones appear in the TCRdb table, and some are missing; sequencing was by immunoSEQ multiplex PCR. The table records roughly 56,000 clones, just under 85% of them present only once. Material for sequencing was peripheral blood. Receptors were obtained from a man in his 70s with acute or convalescent COVID-19. CDR3s include the opening cysteine and the closing phenylalanine or tryptophan. D genes are given only for firm matches. Rows give clone size only sometimes, using once, few, many, or a class for an expanded clone.

v_call	j_call	clone_size	d_call	cdr3_aa	cdr3_nt
TRBV29-1	TRBJ2-7	NA	NA	CSVEGLRDNEQYF	TGCAGCGTTGAGGGTCTCCGGGATAACGAGCAGTACTTC
TRBV5-1	TRBJ2-5	NA	TRBD2	CASSLSLAGVRETQYF	TGCGCCAGCAGCTTGTCTCTAGCGGGGGTAAGAGAGACCCAGTACTTC
TRBV2	TRBJ2-1	NA	TRBD1	CASSRDREINNEQFF	TGTGCCAGCAGTCGGGACAGGGAGATCAACAATGAGCAGTTCTTC
TRBV7-8	TRBJ2-7	few	NA	CASSLRLNRAYEQYF	TGTGCCAGCAGCTTACGGTTGAACAGGGCCTACGAGCAGTACTTC
TRBV5-1	TRBJ2-3	once	TRBD1	CASSPAGQGQYF	TGCGCCAGCAGCCCAGCGGGACAGGGGCAGTATTTT
TRBV5-6	TRBJ2-7	NA	TRBD1	CASSLGWGGQGEQYF	TGTGCCAGCAGCTTGGGATGGGGAGGACAGGGCGAGCAGTACTTC
TRBV4-2	TRBJ2-7	NA	TRBD2	CASSQVPGSSGRNEQYF	TGTGCCAGCAGCCAAGTTCCAGGGTCTAGCGGGCGGAACGAGCAGTACTTC
TRBV11-2	TRBJ2-7	NA	NA	CASSSWLTTGPTSYEQYF	TGTGCCAGCAGCTCTTGGCTTACCACAGGTCCCACTTCCTACGAGCAGTACTTC
TRBV15	TRBJ1-5	NA	NA	CATSRDIRQMGNQPQHF	TGTGCCACCAGCAGAGATATAAGACAGATGGGCAATCAGCCCCAGCATTTT
TRBV30	TRBJ1-4	NA	NA	CAWSYDQSGGAGVNEKLFF	TGTGCCTGGAGTTATGATCAAAGTGGGGGCGCCGGGGTTAATGAAAAACTGTTTTTT
TRBV7-2	TRBJ1-5	few	TRBD1	CASSSQGAYQPQHF	TGTGCCAGCAGCTCCCAGGGGGCGTATCAGCCCCAGCATTTT
TRBV18	TRBJ1-2	NA	TRBD1	CASSPDRVDTF	TGTGCCAGCTCACCGGACAGGGTGGACACCTTC
TRBV2	TRBJ1-2	NA	NA	CASSEGRGYGYTF	TGTGCCAGCAGTGAGGGCAGGGGCTATGGCTACACCTTC
TRBV2	TRBJ2-7	NA	NA	CASRRESFLGEQYF	TGTGCCAGCAGAAGGGAGAGTTTTTTGGGCGAGCAGTACTTC
TRBV5-1	TRBJ2-7	NA	NA	CASSLEPGVDLYEQYF	TGCGCCAGCAGCTTGGAACCCGGGGTGGACCTCTACGAGCAGTACTTC
TRBV25-1	TRBJ2-5	NA	NA	CASTPSGQETQYF	TGTGCCAGCACCCCGTCGGGGCAAGAGACCCAGTACTTC
TRBV29-1	TRBJ1-5	NA	TRBD1	CSVGQGTNQPQHF	TGCAGCGTTGGACAGGGTACCAATCAGCCCCAGCATTTT
TRBV4-2	TRBJ2-3	NA	NA	CASSQDIVGQRTDTQYF	TGTGCCAGCAGCCAAGATATTGTAGGACAGCGTACAGATACGCAGTATTTT
TRBV19	TRBJ1-2	NA	TRBD1	CASSRPGQTVYGYTF	TGTGCCAGTAGCCGACCGGGACAGACGGTCTATGGCTACACCTTC
TRBV5-4	TRBJ1-2	NA	TRBD1	CASSGGQGIGGYTF	TGTGCCAGCAGCGGGGGACAGGGGATTGGTGGCTACACCTTC
TRBV6-5	TRBJ2-1	NA	NA	CASSSNTRGEQFF	TGTGCCAGCAGTTCCAATACTCGGGGTGAGCAGTTCTTC
TRBV4-2	TRBJ2-5	NA	TRBD1	CASSQTGQGKETQYF	TGTGCCAGCAGCCAGACAGGACAGGGAAAAGAGACCCAGTACTTC
TRBV5-4	TRBJ2-3	NA	TRBD2	CASSPPGLAGGRDTQYF	TGTGCCAGCAGCCCCCCGGGACTAGCGGGGGGGCGGGATACGCAGTATTTT
TRBV6-5	TRBJ1-1	NA	TRBD1	CASSSGGADTEAFF	TGTGCCAGCAGTTCAGGGGGCGCGGACACTGAAGCTTTCTTT
TRBV19	TRBJ1-5	NA	TRBD1	CASKPSGGSNQPQHF	TGTGCCAGTAAACCTTCAGGGGGGAGCAATCAGCCCCAGCATTTT
TRBV3-1/TRBV3-2	TRBJ2-3	medium-sized	NA	CASSQSGGSDTQYF	TGTGCCAGCAGCCAAAGTGGCGGTTCAGATACGCAGTATTTT
TRBV3-1/TRBV3-2	TRBJ1-4	once	NA	CASSLAIRDSEKLFF	TGTGCCAGCTCCCTTGCAATTCGGGATAGTGAAAAACTGTTTTTT
TRBV7-2	TRBJ2-3	once	TRBD2	CASSLASGGTDTQYF	TGTGCCAGCAGCTTAGCTAGCGGGGGGACAGATACGCAGTATTTT
TRBV15	TRBJ2-1	NA	TRBD2	CATRESGGASYNEQFF	TGTGCCACCAGGGAAAGCGGGGGGGCCTCCTACAATGAGCAGTTCTTC
TRBV10-1	TRBJ2-3	NA	NA	CASRREEGDTQYF	TGCGCCAGCAGGAGAGAGGAGGGAGATACGCAGTATTTT
TRBV10-2	TRBJ1-2	NA	NA	CASSESRRGYYGYTF	TGCGCCAGCAGTGAGTCGAGGCGGGGCTACTATGGCTACACCTTC
TRBV5-4	TRBJ2-5	few	TRBD1	CASSSGTVQETQYF	TGTGCCAGCAGCTCCGGGACAGTCCAAGAGACCCAGTACTTC
TRBV15	TRBJ2-3	NA	TRBD2	CATHSRLAGGGTQYF	TGTGCCACCCACTCCCGACTAGCGGGGGGTGGGACGCAGTATTTT
TRBV2	TRBJ2-7	NA	NA	CASSEGYRDSEQYF	TGTGCCAGCAGTGAAGGGTACCGGGACTCCGAGCAGTACTTC
TRBV5-1	TRBJ2-7	NA	NA	CASSLSSGFPYEQYF	TGCGCCAGCAGCTTGTCTTCAGGGTTCCCCTACGAGCAGTACTTC
TRBV19	TRBJ2-1	NA	TRBD1	CATQDRGSYNEQFF	TGTGCCACCCAGGACAGGGGTTCCTACAATGAGCAGTTCTTC
TRBV5-4	TRBJ2-2	NA	NA	CASSPVAGDGELFF	TGTGCCAGCAGCCCCGTGGCAGGGGACGGGGAGCTGTTTTTT
TRBV5-8	TRBJ1-2	once	NA	CASSLAGEANYGYTF	TGTGCCAGCAGCTTGGCCGGGGAGGCTAACTATGGCTACACCTTC
TRBV18	TRBJ2-1	NA	TRBD2	CASLTGGYNEQFF	TGTGCCAGCCTCACGGGGGGTTACAATGAGCAGTTCTTC
TRBV5-4	TRBJ2-3	NA	NA	CASSWAGRGSDTQYF	TGTGCCAGCAGCTGGGCCGGGCGGGGTTCGGATACGCAGTATTTT
TRBV9	TRBJ2-2	NA	NA	CASTPAGWYTGELFF	TGTGCCAGCACCCCCGCCGGGTGGTACACCGGGGAGCTGTTTTTT
TRBV3-1/TRBV3-2	TRBJ2-5	NA	NA	CASSQDKGYQETQYF	TGTGCCAGCAGCCAAGATAAGGGGTATCAAGAGACCCAGTACTTC
TRBV27	TRBJ1-5	NA	NA	CASTRGNQPQHF	TGTGCCAGCACCCGGGGCAATCAGCCCCAGCATTTT
TRBV14	TRBJ1-6	NA	NA	CASSQDDVGVRPLHF	TGTGCCAGCAGCCAAGATGACGTAGGGGTTAGGCCCCTCCACTTT
TRBV19	TRBJ2-1	NA	NA	CASSITGGGYNEQFF	TGTGCCAGTAGTATAACCGGGGGTGGTTACAATGAGCAGTTCTTC
TRBV6-1	TRBJ2-3	NA	TRBD1	CASSVDRVSDTQYF	TGTGCCAGCAGTGTCGACAGGGTATCAGATACGCAGTATTTT
TRBV9	TRBJ1-2	NA	TRBD1	CASSQGVNYGYTF	TGTGCCAGCAGCCAGGGGGTTAACTATGGCTACACCTTC
TRBV5-5	TRBJ2-5	NA	NA	CASSLTGMSQETQYF	TGTGCCAGCAGCTTGACAGGGATGTCCCAAGAGACCCAGTACTTC
TRBV28	TRBJ2-3	NA	TRBD2	CASSFREGVGDTQYF	TGTGCCAGCAGTTTCAGGGAGGGAGTGGGAGATACGCAGTATTTT
TRBV28	TRBJ2-3	NA	NA	CASTGGAADTQYF	TGTGCCAGCACGGGCGGGGCAGCAGATACGCAGTATTTT
TRBV7-6	TRBJ1-5	NA	NA	CASSLGQGQPQHF	TGTGCCAGCAGCTTGGGGCAGGGGCAGCCCCAGCATTTT
TRBV6-6	TRBJ1-4	NA	NA	CASSWRRTNEKLFF	TGTGCCAGCAGTTGGCGGAGGACCAATGAAAAACTGTTTTTT
TRBV27	TRBJ1-2	NA	NA	CASSLNREGGYTF	TGTGCCAGCAGTTTAAACAGGGAGGGCGGCTACACCTTC
TRBV7-8	TRBJ1-4	NA	NA	CASSLVPKETTNEKLFF	TGTGCCAGCAGCTTAGTCCCCAAGGAGACAACTAATGAAAAACTGTTTTTT